These T cell receptor beta chains were read from a single sample in a study of T cell repertoires in cytomegalovirus infection. A single record per CDR3 protein comes from TCRdb applying MiXCR to the reads. This table holds fewer than 950,000 distinct CDR3 sequences, roughly 33% found once. The antigens these receptors bind are not known. The material sequenced was cultured CD8+ T cells from PBMCs, taken from culture after CMV antigen stimulation. All receptors come from a human donor in good health (CMV status not recorded). Some clones in this sample may be carry-over from other donors' samples. Both conserved end residues are trimmed from each CDR3. The order of the fields is CDR3 protein, J gene, V gene.

CDR3 protein: ASTPGTLNHEQF
J gene: TRBJ2-1
V gene: TRBV9

CDR3 protein: ASSLARGAEAF
J gene: TRBJ1-1
V gene: TRBV12-3/TRBV12-4

CDR3 protein: ASRARGTDIQY
J gene: TRBJ2-4
V gene: TRBV11-1

CDR3 protein: SVWGDKGAF
J gene: TRBJ1-1
V gene: TRBV29-1

CDR3 protein: ASSSLGAMDEQY
J gene: TRBJ2-7
V gene: TRBV27

CDR3 protein: ASSYSATGVSDTRY
J gene: TRBJ2-3
V gene: TRBV6-6

CDR3 protein: AIREVFGYT
J gene: TRBJ1-2
V gene: TRBV10-3

CDR3 protein: ASSLWSDQPQH
J gene: TRBJ1-5
V gene: TRBV27

CDR3 protein: ASSEAGQGPYEQY
J gene: TRBJ2-7
V gene: TRBV6-1

CDR3 protein: ASTRARYNEQF
J gene: TRBJ2-1
V gene: TRBV12-3/TRBV12-4

CDR3 protein: ASSPRDISTDTQY
J gene: TRBJ2-3
V gene: TRBV7-6

CDR3 protein: ASSHSEGGLPEAF
J gene: TRBJ1-1
V gene: TRBV6-2/TRBV6-3

CDR3 protein: ASSALPVSSYNEQF
J gene: TRBJ2-1
V gene: TRBV7-6

CDR3 protein: ASSPGNSWGNNEQF
J gene: TRBJ2-1
V gene: TRBV7-8

CDR3 protein: SARDSDSYEQY
J gene: TRBJ2-7
V gene: TRBV20-1

CDR3 protein: ASSPYQQARNEQF
J gene: TRBJ2-1
V gene: TRBV9

CDR3 protein: ASDGGEQF
J gene: TRBJ2-1
V gene: TRBV2

CDR3 protein: ATSDRGRGGYNEQF
J gene: TRBJ2-1
V gene: TRBV24-1

CDR3 protein: ASSSETGPLYEQY
J gene: TRBJ2-7
V gene: TRBV7-6

CDR3 protein: ASSQGAGPGYEQY
J gene: TRBJ2-7
V gene: TRBV7-6

CDR3 protein: ASSQGLAGGRWETQY
J gene: TRBJ2-5
V gene: TRBV5-1

CDR3 protein: ASSREKSSYEQY
J gene: TRBJ2-7
V gene: TRBV4-2

CDR3 protein: ASSLVGDSYKNEQF
J gene: TRBJ2-1
V gene: TRBV5-1

CDR3 protein: ASGRFQETQY
J gene: TRBJ2-5
V gene: TRBV6-1

CDR3 protein: ASSERDRGRTGNTIY
J gene: TRBJ1-3
V gene: TRBV2

CDR3 protein: ASSYSSRGSGANVLT
J gene: TRBJ2-6
V gene: TRBV6-2/TRBV6-3

CDR3 protein: ASSQDLYARTEAF
J gene: TRBJ1-1
V gene: TRBV4-3

CDR3 protein: SARDRRERGYT
J gene: TRBJ1-2
V gene: TRBV20-1

CDR3 protein: ASSLWRRREQF
J gene: TRBJ2-1
V gene: TRBV6-2/TRBV6-3

CDR3 protein: ASSPGTGWGETQY
J gene: TRBJ2-5
V gene: TRBV27

CDR3 protein: SARYRQGAGEQY
J gene: TRBJ2-7
V gene: TRBV20-1

CDR3 protein: ASVRTSSADTQY
J gene: TRBJ2-3
V gene: TRBV28

CDR3 protein: ASSIGGGGGTEAF
J gene: TRBJ1-1
V gene: TRBV19

CDR3 protein: ASSSPGHSYEQY
J gene: TRBJ2-7
V gene: TRBV7-4

CDR3 protein: ASSATGNNEQF
J gene: TRBJ2-1
V gene: TRBV5-6

CDR3 protein: ASSPTGIDGYT
J gene: TRBJ1-2
V gene: TRBV7-9

CDR3 protein: ASSFSGGEAKNIQY
J gene: TRBJ2-4
V gene: TRBV4-3

CDR3 protein: ASSLVRETDTQY
J gene: TRBJ2-3
V gene: TRBV7-9

CDR3 protein: ASSFSQKRNTEAF
J gene: TRBJ1-1
V gene: TRBV7-9

CDR3 protein: ASSQALSGTSTDTQY
J gene: TRBJ2-3
V gene: TRBV4-3

CDR3 protein: ASRAGGGTGELF
J gene: TRBJ2-2
V gene: TRBV7-6

CDR3 protein: ASSLGRAGYEQY
J gene: TRBJ2-7
V gene: TRBV7-6

CDR3 protein: ASSIKGYSNQPQH
J gene: TRBJ1-5
V gene: TRBV19

CDR3 protein: SARDEAGGSYEQY
J gene: TRBJ2-7
V gene: TRBV20-1

CDR3 protein: ASSLLTFGANVLT
J gene: TRBJ2-6
V gene: TRBV5-6

CDR3 protein: ASSLPPGLAGGIDTQY
J gene: TRBJ2-3
V gene: TRBV7-9

CDR3 protein: ASSQVRTSGRDTQY
J gene: TRBJ2-3
V gene: TRBV4-1

CDR3 protein: ASSYSSRSTDTQY
J gene: TRBJ2-3
V gene: TRBV6-5

CDR3 protein: ASWTGTYGYT
J gene: TRBJ1-2
V gene: TRBV19

CDR3 protein: TSNPDRGTEAF
J gene: TRBJ1-1
V gene: TRBV10-2

CDR3 protein: ASSLEVEFNSPLH
J gene: TRBJ1-6
V gene: TRBV7-9

CDR3 protein: ASILDTGNRGRNTEAF
J gene: TRBJ1-1
V gene: TRBV6-6

CDR3 protein: ASSQLAGLQETQY
J gene: TRBJ2-5
V gene: TRBV14

CDR3 protein: ASSRTPGQGANSNQPQH
J gene: TRBJ1-5
V gene: TRBV7-8

CDR3 protein: ASSRGDLELF
J gene: TRBJ1-4
V gene: TRBV7-9